The present T cell receptor (beta chain) was sequenced within a study of control samples from healthy donors and cancer patients. The protocol was immunoSEQ multiplex PCR, while the TCRdb copy is restricted to in-frame clones and leaves out a portion. The sample shows roughly 220,000 clones, about 94% of them seen only once. Input material: blood. This TCR was recovered from a man aged 50-59 years in good health.

Written as DNA, the CDR3 is TGTGCCAGCAGCTTGGAGCTCTATGGCTACACCTTC. The encoded protein is CASSLELYGYTF. The chain is built from TRBV5-5 and TRBJ1-2; D not certain. This CDR3 is built from 12 residues. Germline V gene lookup returns CDR1 SGHKS and CDR2 YYEKEE (reference sequence). The V end was cut by 0 bases, the J end by 4 bases, with 4 bases between.